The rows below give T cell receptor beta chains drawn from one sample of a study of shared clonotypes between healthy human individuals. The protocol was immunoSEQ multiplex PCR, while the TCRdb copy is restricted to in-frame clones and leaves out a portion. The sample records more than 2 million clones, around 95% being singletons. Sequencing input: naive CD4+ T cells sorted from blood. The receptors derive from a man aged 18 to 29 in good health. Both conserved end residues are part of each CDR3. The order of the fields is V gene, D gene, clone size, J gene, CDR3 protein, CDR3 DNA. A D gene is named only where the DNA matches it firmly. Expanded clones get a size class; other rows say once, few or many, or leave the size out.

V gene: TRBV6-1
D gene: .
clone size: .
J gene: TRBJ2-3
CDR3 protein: CASGDVIPDTQYF
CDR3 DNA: TGTGCCAGCGGGGACGTAATCCCAGATACGCAGTATTTT

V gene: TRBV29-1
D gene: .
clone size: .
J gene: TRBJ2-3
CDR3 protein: CSVGQPFTDTQYF
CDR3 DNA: TGCAGCGTCGGACAGCCTTTCACAGATACGCAGTATTTT

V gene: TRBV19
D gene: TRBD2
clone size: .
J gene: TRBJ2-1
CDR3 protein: CASTLGTSGGNYNEQFF
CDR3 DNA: TGTGCCAGTACCCTCGGGACTAGCGGGGGGAATTACAATGAGCAGTTCTTC

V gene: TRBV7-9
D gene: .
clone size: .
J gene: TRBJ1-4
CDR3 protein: CASSPPRTEKLFF
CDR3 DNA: TGTGCCAGCAGCCCCCCAAGGACAGAAAAACTGTTTTTT

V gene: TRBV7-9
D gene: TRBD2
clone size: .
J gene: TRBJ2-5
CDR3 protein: CASSLTLAGQETQYF
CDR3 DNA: TGTGCCAGCAGCTTAACCCTAGCGGGGCAAGAGACCCAGTACTTC

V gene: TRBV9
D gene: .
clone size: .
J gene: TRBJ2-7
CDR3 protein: CASSVVARWGHLPPFGLGQYF
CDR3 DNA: TGTGCCAGCAGCGTAGTGGCCCGGTGGGGGCACCTCCCCCCTTTTGGGCTAGGGCAGTACTTC

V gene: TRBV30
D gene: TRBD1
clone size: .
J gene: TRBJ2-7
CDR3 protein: CACNGQALNF
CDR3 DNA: TGTGCCTGTAATGGACAGGCCTTGAACTTC

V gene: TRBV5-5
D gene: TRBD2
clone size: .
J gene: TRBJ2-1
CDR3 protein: CASSLSTASGTHEQFF
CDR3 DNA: TGTGCCAGCAGCTTGAGTACTGCTAGCGGGACCCATGAGCAGTTCTTC

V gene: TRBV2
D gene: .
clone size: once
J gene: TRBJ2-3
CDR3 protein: CASTADGRAADTQYF
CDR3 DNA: TGTGCCAGCACGGCGGACGGGAGAGCGGCAGATACGCAGTATTTT

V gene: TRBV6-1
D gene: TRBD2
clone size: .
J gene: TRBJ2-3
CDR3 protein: CASSTVAGATDTQYF
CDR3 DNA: TGTGCCAGCAGTACAGTAGCGGGAGCCACAGATACGCAGTATTTT

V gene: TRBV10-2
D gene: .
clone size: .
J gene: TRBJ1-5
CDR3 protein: CASSEHSDDNQPQHF
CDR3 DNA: TGCGCCAGCAGTGAGCACAGCGACGATAATCAGCCCCAGCATTTT

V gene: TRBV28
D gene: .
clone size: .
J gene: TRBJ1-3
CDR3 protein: CASSPRLSSGNTIYF
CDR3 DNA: TGTGCCAGCAGTCCGAGACTGAGCTCTGGAAACACCATATATTTT

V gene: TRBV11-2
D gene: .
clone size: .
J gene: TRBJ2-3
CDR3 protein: CASSPNADTQYF
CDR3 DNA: TGTGCCAGCAGCCCGAACGCAGATACGCAGTATTTT

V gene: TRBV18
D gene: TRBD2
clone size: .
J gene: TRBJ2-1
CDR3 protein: CASSPGTSGYNEQFF
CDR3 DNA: TGTGCCAGCTCACCAGGGACTAGCGGGTACAATGAGCAGTTCTTC

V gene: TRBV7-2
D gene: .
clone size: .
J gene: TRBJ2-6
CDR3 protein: CASSLAGRSGANVLTF
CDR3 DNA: TGTGCCAGCAGCTTAGCGGGACGCTCTGGGGCCAACGTCCTGACTTTC

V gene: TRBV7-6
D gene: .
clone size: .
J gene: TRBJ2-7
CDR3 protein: CASSSGTTYEQYF
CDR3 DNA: TGTGCCAGCAGCTCCGGGACAACCTACGAGCAGTACTTC

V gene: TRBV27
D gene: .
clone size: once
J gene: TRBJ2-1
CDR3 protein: CASSLMIKTGLSYNEQFF
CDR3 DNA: TGTGCCAGCAGTTTGATGATCAAGACAGGTCTCTCCTACAATGAGCAGTTCTTC

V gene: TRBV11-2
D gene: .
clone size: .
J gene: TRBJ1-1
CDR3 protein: CASSRAEGHPEAFF
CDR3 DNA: TGTGCCAGCAGCCGGGCCGAGGGCCACCCTGAAGCTTTCTTT

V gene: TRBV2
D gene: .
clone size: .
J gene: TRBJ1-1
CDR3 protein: CASMRNTEAFF
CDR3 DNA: TGTGCCAGCATGAGAAACACTGAAGCTTTCTTT

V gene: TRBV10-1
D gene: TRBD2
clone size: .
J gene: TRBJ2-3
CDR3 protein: CASSAAGLAGGPADTQYF
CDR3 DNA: TGCGCCAGCAGTGCGGCGGGACTAGCGGGGGGGCCAGCAGATACGCAGTATTTT

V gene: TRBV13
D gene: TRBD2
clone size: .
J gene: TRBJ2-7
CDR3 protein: CASSFREAVYEQYF
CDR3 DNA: TGTGCCAGCAGCTTTCGGGAGGCTGTCTACGAGCAGTACTTC

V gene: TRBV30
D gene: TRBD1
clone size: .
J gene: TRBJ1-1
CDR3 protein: CAWSWDRGLTEAFF
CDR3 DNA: TGTGCCTGGAGCTGGGACAGGGGGCTGACTGAAGCTTTCTTT

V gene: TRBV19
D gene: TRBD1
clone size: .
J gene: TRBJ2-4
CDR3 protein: CASMGTGRAKNIQYF
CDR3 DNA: TGTGCCAGTATGGGGACAGGGCGAGCCAAAAACATTCAGTACTTC

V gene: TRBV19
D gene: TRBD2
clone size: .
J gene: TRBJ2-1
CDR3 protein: CASSIDSPLLAGGRNEQFF
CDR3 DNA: TGTGCCAGTAGTATAGATTCCCCACTACTAGCGGGAGGGAGGAATGAGCAGTTCTTC

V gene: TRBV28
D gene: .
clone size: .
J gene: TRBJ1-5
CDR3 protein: CASSGSHSNQPQHF
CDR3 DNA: TGTGCCAGCAGTGGGAGTCATAGCAATCAGCCCCAGCATTTT

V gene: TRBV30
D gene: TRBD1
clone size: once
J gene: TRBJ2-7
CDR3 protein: CAWSKPWTGPSSYEQYF
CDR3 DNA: TGTGCCTGGAGTAAGCCCTGGACAGGTCCTTCCTCCTACGAGCAGTACTTC

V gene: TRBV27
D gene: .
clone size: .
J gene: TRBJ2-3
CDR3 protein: CASSSGGAGTDTQYF
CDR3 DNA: TGTGCCAGCAGTTCTGGGGGGGCCGGCACAGATACGCAGTATTTT

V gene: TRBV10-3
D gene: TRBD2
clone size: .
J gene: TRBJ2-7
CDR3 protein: CATAGGPDDEQYF
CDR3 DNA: TGTGCCACCGCGGGGGGGCCGGACGACGAGCAGTACTTC

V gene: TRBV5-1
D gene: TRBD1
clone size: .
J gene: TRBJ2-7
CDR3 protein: CASSLNPRDRGSYEQYF
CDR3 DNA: TGCGCCAGCAGCCTCAATCCTCGGGACAGGGGATCCTACGAGCAGTACTTC

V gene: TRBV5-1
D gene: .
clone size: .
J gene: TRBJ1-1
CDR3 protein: CASSLGSGAGTEAFF
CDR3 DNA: TGCGCCAGCAGCTTGGGCTCAGGGGCTGGCACTGAAGCTTTCTTT

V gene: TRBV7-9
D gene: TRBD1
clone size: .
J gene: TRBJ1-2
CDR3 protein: CASSLEGPGTGRDGYTF
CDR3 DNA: TGTGCCAGCAGCTTAGAGGGGCCCGGGACAGGGAGAGACGGCTACACCTTC

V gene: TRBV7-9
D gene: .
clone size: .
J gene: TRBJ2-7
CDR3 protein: CASSFDGTYEQYF
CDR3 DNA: TGTGCCAGCAGCTTCGACGGTACCTACGAGCAGTACTTC

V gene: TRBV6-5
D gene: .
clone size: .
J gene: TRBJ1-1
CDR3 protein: CASRPVERVTEAFF
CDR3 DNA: TGTGCCAGCAGACCCGTAGAGAGGGTCACTGAAGCTTTCTTT

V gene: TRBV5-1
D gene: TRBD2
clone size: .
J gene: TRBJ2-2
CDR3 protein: CASSLGTSGPGELFF
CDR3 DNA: TGCGCCAGCAGCCTCGGGACTAGCGGACCCGGGGAGCTGTTTTTT

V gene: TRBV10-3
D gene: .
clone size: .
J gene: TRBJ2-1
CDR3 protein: CAIRLALGNNEQFF
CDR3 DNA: TGTGCCATCAGATTGGCCCTGGGGAACAATGAGCAGTTCTTC

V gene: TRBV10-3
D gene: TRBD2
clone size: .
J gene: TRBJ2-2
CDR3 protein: CAISELLAGVNTGELFF
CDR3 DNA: TGTGCCATCAGTGAATTACTAGCGGGGGTCAACACCGGGGAGCTGTTTTTT

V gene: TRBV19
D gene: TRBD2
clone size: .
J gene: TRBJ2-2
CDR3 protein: CASSRGAGELFF
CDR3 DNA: TGTGCCAGTAGTCGGGGGGCCGGGGAGCTGTTTTTT

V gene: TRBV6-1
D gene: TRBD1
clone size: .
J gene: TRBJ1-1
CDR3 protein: CASSEYWGRGNTEAFF
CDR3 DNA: TGTGCCAGCAGTGAATATTGGGGCAGGGGGAATACTGAAGCTTTCTTT

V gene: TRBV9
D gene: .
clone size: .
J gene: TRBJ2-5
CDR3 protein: CASSVIDARTGKETQYF
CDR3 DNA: TGTGCCAGCAGCGTAATCGATGCAAGAACAGGGAAAGAGACCCAGTACTTC

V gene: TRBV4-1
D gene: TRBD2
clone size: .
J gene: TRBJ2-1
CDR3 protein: CASSQRTSGHEQFF
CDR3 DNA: TGCGCCAGCAGCCAACGGACTAGTGGGCATGAGCAGTTCTTC